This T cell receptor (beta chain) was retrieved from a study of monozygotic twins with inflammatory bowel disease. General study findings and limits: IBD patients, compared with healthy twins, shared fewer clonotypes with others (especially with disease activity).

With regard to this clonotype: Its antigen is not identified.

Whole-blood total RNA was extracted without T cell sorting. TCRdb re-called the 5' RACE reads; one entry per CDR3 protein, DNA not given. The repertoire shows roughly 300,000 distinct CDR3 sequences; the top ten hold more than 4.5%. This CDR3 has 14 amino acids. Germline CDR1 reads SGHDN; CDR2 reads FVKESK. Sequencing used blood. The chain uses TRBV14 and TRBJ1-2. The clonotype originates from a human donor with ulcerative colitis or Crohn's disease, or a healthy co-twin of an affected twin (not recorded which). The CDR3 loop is CASSRDLKNYGYTF.